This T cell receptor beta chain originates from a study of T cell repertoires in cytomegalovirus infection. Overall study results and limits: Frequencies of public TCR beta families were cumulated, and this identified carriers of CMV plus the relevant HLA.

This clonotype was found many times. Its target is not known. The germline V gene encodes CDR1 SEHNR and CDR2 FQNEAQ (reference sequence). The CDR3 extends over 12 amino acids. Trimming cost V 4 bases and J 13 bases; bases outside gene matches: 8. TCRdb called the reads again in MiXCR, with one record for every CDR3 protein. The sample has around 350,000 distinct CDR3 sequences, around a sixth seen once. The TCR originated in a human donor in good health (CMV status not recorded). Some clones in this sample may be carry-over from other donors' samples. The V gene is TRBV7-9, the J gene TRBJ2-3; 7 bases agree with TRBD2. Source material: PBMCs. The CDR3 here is CASSSTPGGKYF. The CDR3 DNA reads TGTGCCAGCAGCTCGACCCCCGGGGGGAAGTATTTT.